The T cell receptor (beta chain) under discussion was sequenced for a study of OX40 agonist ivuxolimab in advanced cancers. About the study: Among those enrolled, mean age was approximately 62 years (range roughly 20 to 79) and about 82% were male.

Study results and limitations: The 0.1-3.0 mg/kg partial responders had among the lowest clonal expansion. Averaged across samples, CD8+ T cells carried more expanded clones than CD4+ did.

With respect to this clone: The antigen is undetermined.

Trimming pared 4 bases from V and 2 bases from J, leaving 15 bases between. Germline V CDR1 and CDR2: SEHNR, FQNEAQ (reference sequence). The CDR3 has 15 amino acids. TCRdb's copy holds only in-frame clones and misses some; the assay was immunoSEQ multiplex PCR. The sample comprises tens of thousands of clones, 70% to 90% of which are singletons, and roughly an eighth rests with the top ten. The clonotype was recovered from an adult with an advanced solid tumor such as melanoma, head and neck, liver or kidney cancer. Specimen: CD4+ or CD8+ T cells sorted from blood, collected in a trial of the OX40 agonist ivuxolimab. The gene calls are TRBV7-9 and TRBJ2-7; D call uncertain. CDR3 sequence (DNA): TGTGCCAGCAGCTCTCCCCGGAAGGCCCCCTACGAGCAGTACTTC. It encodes CASSSPRKAPYEQYF.